The entry below describes one TCR beta chain. This record belongs to a study of T-cell reconstitution after alpha-beta-depleted transplantation in children. Unique molecular identifiers featured in how the TCRbeta library was prepared. Each CDR3 protein gets one entry after TCRdb re-called the PCR reads with MiXCR. The data show some 490,000 distinct CDR3 sequences, approximately 13% seen once. The sequence derives from a human donor who donated a stem cell graft to a child with combined immunodeficiency. Sequenced here: PBMCs from the stem cell graft donor, sampled from the stem cell graft.

The CDR3 reads CASSQDRAREETQYF. For the CDR3, the DNA is TGCGCCAGCAGCCAAGATCGGGCTCGTGAAGAGACCCAGTACTTC. The chain employs TRBV4-3 and TRBJ2-5; D is unclear. Germline CDR1 reads LGHNA; CDR2 reads YSLEER. Trimming removed 0 bases from V and 3 bases from J, with 11 bases in between. The CDR3 is 15 amino acids.